This TCR beta chain was recovered during a study of response to subunit inactivated influenza vaccine. Note on this clonotype: The antigen is not known.

Via MiXCR, TCRdb re-called the RT-PCR reads, giving one row per CDR3 protein. The sample consists of hundreds of thousands of distinct CDR3 sequences, about 25% of them appearing once. Germline CDR1 is MGHRA and CDR2 is YSYEKL. The V and J ends lost 0 bases and 5 bases respectively, with 9 bases between them. This CDR3 contains 14 residues. The study's findings and limits: Each seasonal influenza vaccination, the authors suggested, recruits few new T cells.

The V gene is TRBV4-1, the J gene TRBJ2-3; D unresolved. The TCR originated in a man aged 45-65 years who received an inactivated influenza vaccine. Sample: CD4+ T cells sorted from PBMCs, taken 4 to 6 days after vaccination. The CDR3 is CASSQDPGRDTQYF. CDR3 DNA sequence: TGCGCCAGCAGCCAAGATCCAGGCAGAGATACGCAGTATTTT.